The rows below give T cell receptor beta chains drawn from one sample of a study of cytomegalovirus exposure and HLA in healthy donors. Method: immunoSEQ multiplex PCR; TCRdb's copy keeps in-frame clones and lacks some. The data hold around 120,000 clones, with over 60% observed a single time. The source material was PBMCs. These TCRs come from a woman aged 35 to 49 in good health and CMV-seropositive. Both conserved end residues are part of each CDR3. The D gene is left open where the match is weak. Size is stated for part of the rows, as once, few or many counts, or as a class when the clone is expanded.

D: .
V: TRBV5-1
size: few
J: TRBJ2-7
DNA: TGCGCCAGCAGCTTCGGACAGTACGAGCAGTACTTC
CDR3: CASSFGQYEQYF

D: TRBD2
V: TRBV11-2
size: .
J: TRBJ2-7
DNA: TGTGCCAGCAGCCAGCAAGGGACTAGCGGGACCTACGAGCAGTACTTC
CDR3: CASSQQGTSGTYEQYF

D: .
V: TRBV11-1
size: .
J: TRBJ2-3
DNA: TGTGCCAGCAGCTTCGAGGGCGGGCGTCCCACAGATACGCAGTATTTT
CDR3: CASSFEGGRPTDTQYF

D: .
V: TRBV5-1
size: .
J: TRBJ2-3
DNA: TGCGCCAGCAGCCCCACAGGGTTTAGGACAGATACGCAGTATTTT
CDR3: CASSPTGFRTDTQYF

D: .
V: TRBV6-5
size: .
J: TRBJ2-3
DNA: TGTGCCAGCAGTTACTTCCCCCCTTCGGAGGGCAATACGCAGTATTTT
CDR3: CASSYFPPSEGNTQYF

D: TRBD2
V: TRBV11-3
size: .
J: TRBJ2-1
DNA: TGTGCCAGCAGCTTAGCTAGCGGGAGCAATGAGCAGTTCTTC
CDR3: CASSLASGSNEQFF

D: TRBD2
V: TRBV18
size: .
J: TRBJ2-5
DNA: TGTGCCAGCTCACTATCTAGCGGCTTACAAGAGACCCAGTACTTC
CDR3: CASSLSSGLQETQYF

D: TRBD1
V: TRBV4-3
size: .
J: TRBJ2-7
DNA: TGCGCCAGCAGCCAAGACCAGACAGGGAATTACGAGCAGTACTTC
CDR3: CASSQDQTGNYEQYF

D: .
V: TRBV4-1
size: .
J: TRBJ2-7
DNA: TGCGCCAGCAGCCAAGAATGGTCCGGGAGCTCCTACGAGCAGTACTTC
CDR3: CASSQEWSGSSYEQYF

D: .
V: TRBV12-5
size: .
J: TRBJ1-2
DNA: TGTGCTAGTGGTTTGGTAGTGACGGGACAAAACTATGGCTACACCTTC
CDR3: CASGLVVTGQNYGYTF

D: TRBD2
V: TRBV5-8
size: .
J: TRBJ2-3
DNA: TGTGCCAGCAGCTTGACTAGCGGCGTCACAGATACGCAGTATTTT
CDR3: CASSLTSGVTDTQYF

D: .
V: TRBV6-1
size: .
J: TRBJ2-3
DNA: TGTGCCAGCACCACCATCCAGACTAGCACAGATACGCAGTATTTT
CDR3: CASTTIQTSTDTQYF

D: TRBD2
V: TRBV30
size: .
J: TRBJ2-3
DNA: TGTGCCTGGAGTGTACGGACTAGCGGGACCTACACAGATACGCAGTATTTT
CDR3: CAWSVRTSGTYTDTQYF

D: .
V: TRBV6-5
size: .
J: TRBJ1-1
DNA: TGTGCCAGCAGTACCTTTCTACAGGGTAGGACTGAAGCTTTCTTT
CDR3: CASSTFLQGRTEAFF